This TCR beta chain derives from a study of identical twins. Healthy Caucasians, and only they, were the donors. The germline V gene has CDR1 LGHNA and CDR2 YNFKEQ. The junction had 6 bases not matched to a gene; V was cut back by 4 bases and J by 0 bases. The CDR3 sequence is 16 residues long. Points from the study as a whole: Abundant beta clonotypes from cord blood had fewer insertions, unlike memory repertoires, which showed none. There is a chance that invariant MAIT and iNKT cells partially muddied zero-insertion analyses.

TCRdb processed the 5' RACE reads anew with MiXCR; each CDR3 protein has one entry. Here the sample spans around 1.7 million distinct CDR3 sequences, more than 30% being singletons. Ten or more counts support this clonotype. What it binds is unknown. The receptor was isolated from a newborn girl in good health. The chain uses TRBV4-2 and TRBJ2-4; 7 positions match TRBD2. The sample taken for sequencing was cord blood. CDR3 DNA: TGTGCCAGCAGCCCCGAGGGAGGGCTAGCCAAAAACATTCAGTACTTC. Its translation: CASSPEGGLAKNIQYF.